Following are 30 T cell receptor beta chains from one sample sequenced in a study of technical replicates of blood from a handful of donors. The protocol was immunoSEQ multiplex PCR, while the TCRdb copy is restricted to in-frame clones and leaves out a portion. The profile shows fewer than 90,000 clones, almost 98% of them singletons. The sequenced material came from T cells isolated from PBMCs. Every receptor here comes from a human donor in good health.

The chain joins TRBV27 to TRBJ1-2, with D perhaps TRBD1 (5 bases). Per the germline V gene, CDR1 is MNHEY and CDR2 is SMNVEV (reference sequence). V lost 1 base, J lost 0 bases, and 9 bases lay in between. The CDR3 runs 15 residues. The DNA for the CDR3 is TGTGCCAGCAGTTTATTCGGGGGGGCTAACTATGGCTACACCTTC. Residues: CASSLFGGANYGYTF.

The J gene is TRBJ1-2, the V gene TRBV6-5; TRBD1 is a possible D gene (6 bases). In germline, CDR1 is MNHEY, CDR2 SVGAGI. V was clipped by 8 bases and J by 3 bases, with 13 bases between them. CDR3 size: 13 residues. CDR3 sequence: CASSLAGDYGYTF. DNA of the CDR3: TGTGCCAGCTCTTTGGCAGGGGACTATGGCTACACCTTC.

The chain links TRBV7-9 to TRBJ2-1; 9 bases align to TRBD2. Germline V gene sequence: CDR1 SEHNR, CDR2 FQNEAQ (reference sequence). With V trimmed by 5 bases and J by 6 bases, 17 bases remained unmatched. The length of the CDR3 is 18 residues. In nucleotides, the CDR3 is TGTGCCAGCAGCCCTCAGTATTCCCCTGGCGGGGGGGCCAATGAGCAGTTCTTC. Protein product: CASSPQYSPGGGANEQFF.

J is TRBJ2-3 and V is TRBV5-1; D not resolved. V gave up 0 bases and J gave up 2 bases, with 10 bases separating them. The length of the CDR3 is 15 residues. Germline CDR1 SGHRS, CDR2 YFSETQ. This CDR3 is CASSLASPSTDTQYF. The CDR3 coding sequence is TGCGCCAGCAGCTTGGCGAGCCCCTCCACAGATACGCAGTATTTT.

This clone was recorded once. The CDR3 loop reads CASSIRKTGGINTIYF. CDR3 DNA: TGTGCCAGTAGTATCCGAAAGACAGGGGGAATAAACACCATATATTTT. V gene TRBV19 combines with J gene TRBJ1-3, with TRBD1 matching 9 bases. Germline trimming cut 3 bases from V and 6 bases from J; bases unmatched to any gene: 9. The CDR3 extends over 16 amino acids. Germline CDR1 LNHDA, CDR2 SQIVND (reference sequence).

The V and J genes are TRBV11-2 and TRBJ2-1, with D perhaps TRBD1 (6 bases). The germline V gene encodes CDR1 SGHAT and CDR2 FQNNGV. V lost 1 base, J lost 14 bases, and 9 bases lay in between. This CDR3 comprises 11 residues. The CDR3 nucleotides read TGTGCCAGCAGCTTAGGGGGGCCCAAGTTCTTC. Translating gives CASSLGGPKFF.

This sequence joins TRBV27 and TRBJ1-2; D is undetermined. The CDR3 is 12 residues long. V lost 0 bases, J lost 8 bases, and 7 bases lay in between. Germline CDR1 MNHEY, CDR2 SMNVEV (reference sequence). The CDR3 here is CASSLSGSGYTF. As DNA, the CDR3 is TGTGCCAGCAGTTTATCAGGGAGCGGCTACACCTTC.

The chain couples TRBV5-4 to TRBJ2-2; D possibly corresponds to TRBD2 (6 bases). Germline V gene data show CDR1 as SGHNT and CDR2 as YYREEE (reference sequence). V was pared by 5 bases and J by 2 bases, with 16 bases between. The CDR3 loop spans 16 amino acids. DNA for the CDR3: TGTGCCAGCAGTTCTGCGGGGAGATCTAACACCGGGGAGCTGTTTTTT. This gives the protein CASSSAGRSNTGELFF.

V and J are TRBV7-9 and TRBJ2-5; 9 nucleotides align to TRBD2. Germline V gene sequence: CDR1 SEHNR, CDR2 FQNEAQ (reference sequence). V lost 1 base and J lost 5; bases outside the gene matches: 11. This CDR3 comprises 17 residues. The CDR3 protein is CASSLVILAGLVETQYF. The CDR3 DNA reads as TGTGCCAGCAGCTTAGTAATACTAGCGGGCCTCGTGGAGACCCAGTACTTC.

The V call is TRBV6-6, the J call TRBJ2-7; 9 nucleotides line up with TRBD1. This CDR3 is 14 amino acids long. With V trimmed by 6 bases and J by 4 bases, 7 bases remained unmatched. The germline V gene encodes CDR1 MNHNY and CDR2 SVGAGI (reference sequence). The CDR3 loop is CASSKGTGIYEQYF. The CDR3 DNA reads TGTGCCAGCAGCAAAGGGACAGGGATTTACGAGCAGTACTTC.

The J gene is TRBJ2-3, the V gene TRBV6-4, with unresolved D. The CDR3 extends over 13 amino acids. CDR1 and CDR2 from the germline V gene are MRHNA and SNTAGT. Trimming cost V 4 bases and J 0 bases, with 5 bases left between them. The CDR3 DNA reads TGTGCCAGCAGTGGCGTAAGCACAGATACGCAGTATTTT. The encoded protein is CASSGVSTDTQYF.

V and J are TRBV7-3 and TRBJ2-7; 10 bases are a match to TRBD1. V shed 4 bases, J shed 4 bases, and the junction held 4 bases outside the gene matches. CDR3 size: 14 residues. Germline V gene sequence: CDR1 SGHTA, CDR2 FQGTGA. DNA for the CDR3: TGTGCCAGCAGCTCCCTGGGACAGGGGTACGAGCAGTACTTC. Protein: CASSSLGQGYEQYF.

This rearrangement joins TRBV7-8 to TRBJ1-1; D remains ambiguous. V was shortened by 5 bases and J by 8 bases, with 12 bases between the two germline ends. CDR3 size: 12 residues. Germline CDR1 reads SGHVS; CDR2 reads FQNEAQ. CDR3 loop: CASSRDTNEAFF. The CDR3 DNA follows: TGTGCCAGCAGCCGAGACACGAACGAAGCTTTCTTT. The full variable domain, with the rest looked up from reference TRBV7-8 and TRBJ1-1, is GAGVSQSPRYKVAKRGQDVALRCDPISGHVSLFWYQQALGQGPEFLTYFQNEAQLDKSGLPSDRFFAERPEGSVSTLKIQRTQQEDSAVYLCASSRDTNEAFFGQGTRLTVV.

V gene TRBV19 combines with J gene TRBJ1-4; a weak D match, TRBD1 (6 bases). The germline V gene has CDR1 LNHDA and CDR2 SQIVND (reference sequence). CDR3 length equals 14 residues. V gave up 3 bases and J gave up 7 bases, with 12 bases separating them. The CDR3 bases are TGTGCCAGTAGTATCTCAGGGGATCGTGAAAAACTGTTTTTT. Translating it yields CASSISGDREKLFF.

This chain joins TRBV29-1 and TRBJ1-1; 8 bases line up with TRBD1. Germline V CDR1 and CDR2: SQVTM, ANQGSEA. CDR3 length: 12 residues. V gave up 6 bases and J gave up 3 bases; unmatched junction bases: 3. The CDR3 DNA reads TGCAGCGTAATGACAGGGGACACTGAAGCTTTCTTT. Its protein is CSVMTGDTEAFF.

The chain is built from TRBV19 and TRBJ2-5, with 9 bases fitting TRBD1. V shed 5 bases and J 2 bases; nucleotides not matched to a gene: 6. There are 15 residues in the CDR3. Germline-derived CDR1 and CDR2 are LNHDA and SQIVND (reference sequence). In DNA, the CDR3 is TGTGCCAGTAGTGCAGGACAGGGGTCTCAAGAGACCCAGTACTTC. Protein product: CASSAGQGSQETQYF.

This clone has only one observation. The rearrangement joins TRBV6-5 to TRBJ1-2, with 9 nucleotides matching TRBD1. Germline CDR1 MNHEY, CDR2 SVGAGI. The CDR3 length is 14 residues. Losses at the gene ends were 5 bases for V and 7 bases for J; bases not matched to a gene: 8. The DNA of the CDR3 is TGTGCCAGCAGTGGGGACAGGGTGGCGCCTGGCTACACCTTC. As protein: CASSGDRVAPGYTF.

The V call is TRBV7-9, the J call TRBJ2-4, with 12 bases fitting TRBD2. This CDR3 region has 17 residues. The V and J ends lost 4 bases and 10 bases, in that order; junction bases with no gene match: 14. The germline V gene encodes CDR1 SEHNR and CDR2 FQNEAQ (reference sequence). In nucleotides, the CDR3 is TGTGCCAGCAGCTGGGTTGGGCCTAGCGGGAGGGCCGGGATTCAGTACTTC. Translated: CASSWVGPSGRAGIQYF.

V is TRBV19 and J is TRBJ2-2; 7 bases match TRBD1. CDR3 length: 18 residues. With 1 base clipped from V and 3 bases from J, the junction kept 11 bases outside the gene matches. Germline V gene lookup returns CDR1 LNHDA and CDR2 SQIVND (reference sequence). The CDR3 spells CASSIAHNRGGYTGELFF. In DNA, the CDR3 is TGTGCCAGTAGTATAGCCCACAACAGGGGTGGGTACACCGGGGAGCTGTTTTTT.

This chain uses TRBV5-4 with TRBJ2-3, with D perhaps TRBD2 (5 bases). This CDR3 contains 14 residues. The V end was cut by 0 bases, the J end by 3 bases, with 8 bases between. Germline CDR1 and CDR2: SGHNT and YYREEE (reference sequence). The CDR3 protein is CASSLGADTDTQYF. The CDR3 nucleotides read TGTGCCAGCAGCTTGGGAGCGGATACAGATACGCAGTATTTT. Based on the CDR3 plus reference TRBV5-4 and TRBJ2-3, the full variable domain is ETGVTQSPTHLIKTRGQQVTLRCSSQSGHNTVSWYQQALGQGPQFIFQYYREEENGRGNFPPRFSGLQFPNYSSELNVNALELDDSALYLCASSLGADTDTQYFGPGTRLTVL.

V and J are TRBV20-1 and TRBJ1-1, with D tentatively TRBD1 (5 bases). Germline assignment: CDR1 DFQATT and CDR2 SNEGSKA (reference sequence). V lost 0 bases to trimming and J lost 10 bases, with 9 bases between them. The length of the CDR3 is 11 residues. CDR3 nucleotide sequence: TGCAGTGCTAGAGATGGAAGGGGAGCTTTCTTT. This sequence encodes CSARDGRGAFF.

The V gene is TRBV28, the J gene TRBJ2-7; tentative D call: TRBD2 (5 bases). V lost 4 bases and J 5 bases, leaving 24 bases between the germline ends. CDR1 MDHEN and CDR2 SYDVKM come from the germline V gene. This CDR3 has 17 residues. CDR3 in DNA: TGTGCCAGCAGTTCCGAGCTAAAATCGAGCGGTTGGCACGAGCAGTACTTC. This encodes CASSSELKSSGWHEQYF.

This clone was seen just once. The chain couples TRBV5-6 to TRBJ2-7, with 7 bases that match TRBD1. The CDR3 contains 14 residues. Germline loops: CDR1 SGHDT, CDR2 YYEEEE. V trimming: 6 bases; J trimming: 2 bases; junction bases outside the gene matches: 8. The CDR3 protein is CASNTGTATYEQYF. The CDR3 DNA reads TGTGCCAGCAACACCGGGACAGCCACCTACGAGCAGTACTTC.

The chain combines TRBV10-1 with TRBJ2-5; 8 bases are a match to TRBD2. In germline, CDR1 is WNHNN, CDR2 SYGVQD (reference sequence). CDR3 length equals 14 residues. The V and J ends lost 5 bases and 5 bases, in that order; junction bases with no gene match: 7. The CDR3 loop reads CASSPAGVMETQYF. The DNA for the CDR3 is TGCGCCAGCAGTCCAGCGGGAGTAATGGAGACCCAGTACTTC.

The chain links TRBV27 to TRBJ1-5; the D gene is possibly TRBD1 (6 bases). V dropped 3 bases and J dropped 3 bases, with 6 bases sitting between them. CDR3 size: 13 residues. Germline CDR1 is MNHEY and CDR2 is SMNVEV (reference sequence). The DNA of the CDR3 is TGTGCCAGCAGTTTGGGGGCCAATCAGCCCCAGCATTTT. Protein: CASSLGANQPQHF.

The V and J genes are TRBV4-1 and TRBJ1-4; no firm D call. The CDR3 covers 15 residues. CDR1 and CDR2 (germline): MGHRA, YSYEKL. V lost 0 bases, J lost 5 bases, and 10 bases lay in between. The CDR3 spells CASSQDYLVNEKLFF. The CDR3 DNA reads TGCGCCAGCAGCCAAGACTACTTAGTCAATGAAAAACTGTTTTTT.

This chain links TRBV7-9 with TRBJ1-1; D gene ambiguous. Germline CDR1 reads SEHNR; CDR2 reads FQNEAQ (reference sequence). The CDR3 extends over 13 amino acids. The V end was cut by 3 bases, the J end by 4 bases, with 9 bases between. The CDR3 DNA reads as TGTGCCAGCAGCTTTTACCGGGGCACTGAAGCTTTCTTT. Translated: CASSFYRGTEAFF.

V and J are TRBV7-2 and TRBJ2-7; 11 nucleotides match TRBD2. The CDR3 is 15 residues long. The germline V gene encodes CDR1 SGHTA and CDR2 FQGNSA. The V and J ends lost 4 bases and 4 bases, in that order; junction bases with no gene match: 6. The CDR3, as DNA: TGTGCCAGCAGCTCCTGGACTAGCGGGCTATACGAGCAGTACTTC. This translates into CASSSWTSGLYEQYF.

The chain recombines TRBV28 with TRBJ2-7; perhaps TRBD2 as D (6 bases). With 3 bases removed from V and 4 bases from J, the gap between germline ends came to 22 bases. This CDR3 region has 17 residues. From germline, CDR1 is MDHEN and CDR2 SYDVKM. The CDR3 nucleotides are TGTGCCAGCAGTTTGGCGGCACTAGCACAAAAAGGGTACGAGCAGTACTTC. Its translation is CASSLAALAQKGYEQYF.

This chain links TRBV9 with TRBJ2-1; 7 nucleotides agree with TRBD1. The trim removed 4 bases at V and 3 bases at J, leaving 7 bases unmatched. This CDR3 region has 15 residues. The germline V gene has CDR1 SGDLS and CDR2 YYNGEE. CDR3 in DNA: TGTGCCAGCAGCCCTCTGGGGACAGACTACAATGAGCAGTTCTTC. It yields the protein CASSPLGTDYNEQFF.